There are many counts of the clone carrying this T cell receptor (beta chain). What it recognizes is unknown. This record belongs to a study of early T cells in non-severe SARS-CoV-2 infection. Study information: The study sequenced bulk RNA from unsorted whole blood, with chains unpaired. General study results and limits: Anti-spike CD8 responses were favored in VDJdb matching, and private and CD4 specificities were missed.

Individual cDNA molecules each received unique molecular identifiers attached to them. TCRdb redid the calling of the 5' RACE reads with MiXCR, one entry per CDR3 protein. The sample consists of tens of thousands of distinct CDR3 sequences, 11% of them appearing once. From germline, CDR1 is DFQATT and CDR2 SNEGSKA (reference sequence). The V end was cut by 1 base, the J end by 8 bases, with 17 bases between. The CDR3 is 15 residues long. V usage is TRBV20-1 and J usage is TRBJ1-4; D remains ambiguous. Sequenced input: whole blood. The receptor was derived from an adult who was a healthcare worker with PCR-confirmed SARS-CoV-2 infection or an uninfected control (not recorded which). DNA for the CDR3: TGCAGTGCTAGAGGTCGTGCGGAGAGGAAGGAAAAACTGTTTTTT. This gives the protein CSARGRAERKEKLFF.